This T cell receptor (beta chain) was recorded in a study of blood T cell repertoires in COVID-19. Study background: From the United States, Italy and Spain came samples of acute and convalescent COVID-19. From T cells, B-cell-depleted T cells, or PBMCs came the material, which was cDNA or gDNA.

The CDR3 runs to 14 residues. Germline values: CDR1 SGHTA, CDR2 FQGNSA. V was pared by 6 bases and J by 7 bases, with 16 bases between. During active infection, Seattle patients enrolled and were then monitored through disease. Under the authors' procedure: Cell counts per sample came from amplifying reference gene primers. Libraries were prepared by immunoSEQ multiplex PCR; TCRdb keeps only in-frame clonotypes and omits some of them. Clonal size and the V and J genes are those of that table, whereas D and trimming came from the DNA. The data contain almost 300,000 clones, approximately 89% of them singletons.

The receptor's source is a woman aged 25 to 45 with COVID-19, enrolled during active disease. Sequencing used peripheral blood. The rearrangement uses TRBV7-2 and TRBJ2-1, with D maybe TRBD2 (6 bases). The CDR3 reads CASRRVVAANEQFF. The CDR3 DNA follows: TGTGCCAGCAGGAGAGTCGTAGCGGCAAATGAGCAGTTCTTC.